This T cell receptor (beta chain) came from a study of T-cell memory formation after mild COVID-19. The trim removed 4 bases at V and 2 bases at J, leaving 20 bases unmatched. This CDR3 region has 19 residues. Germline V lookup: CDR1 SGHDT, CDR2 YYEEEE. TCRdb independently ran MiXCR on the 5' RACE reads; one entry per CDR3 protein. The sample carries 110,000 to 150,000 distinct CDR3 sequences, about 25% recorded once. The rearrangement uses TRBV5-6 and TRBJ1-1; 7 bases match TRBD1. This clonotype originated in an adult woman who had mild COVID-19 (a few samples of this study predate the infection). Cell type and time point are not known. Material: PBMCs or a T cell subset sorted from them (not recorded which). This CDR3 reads CASSTRTRDSYLINTEAFF. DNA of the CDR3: TGTGCCAGCAGCACCCGCACACGGGACAGCTATTTAATAAACACTGAAGCTTTCTTT.